This is a list of T cell receptor beta chains from one sample in a study of cytomegalovirus exposure and HLA in healthy donors. Profiling relied on immunoSEQ multiplex PCR, and the TCRdb table lists in-frame clones only, not all of them. The data show approximately 120,000 clones, roughly 80% seen once. Sequenced input: PBMCs. Every receptor here comes from a woman in her forties or fifties in good health and CMV-seropositive. CDR3s include the opening cysteine and the closing phenylalanine or tryptophan. Fields, in order: D gene, clone size, J gene, V gene, CDR3 protein, CDR3 DNA. A D gene is named only where the DNA matches it firmly. Clone size, where shown, is once, few, many, or a class for clones that have expanded.

TRBD1	-	TRBJ2-7	TRBV7-9	CASSLAGGSHEQYF	TGTGCCAGCAGCCTAGCAGGGGGCAGCCACGAGCAGTACTTC
TRBD1	-	TRBJ1-4	TRBV5-1	CASSLGGGEKLFF	TGCGCCAGCAGCTTAGGGGGCGGTGAAAAACTGTTTTTT
TRBD2	-	TRBJ2-1	TRBV2	CASSGTSGRDEQFF	TGTGCCAGCAGTGGGACTAGCGGGAGGGATGAGCAGTTCTTC
TRBD1	-	TRBJ2-7	TRBV27	CASRQGIYEQYF	TGTGCCAGCAGACAGGGGATATACGAGCAGTACTTC
TRBD1	-	TRBJ2-7	TRBV7-6	CASSLAGGASYEQYF	TGTGCCAGCAGCTTAGCAGGGGGCGCCTCCTACGAGCAGTACTTC
TRBD2	-	TRBJ2-3	TRBV9	CASSPRTSEDTQYF	TGTGCCAGCAGCCCCCGGACTAGCGAAGATACGCAGTATTTT
TRBD1	few	TRBJ2-4	TRBV2	CASDGHKGAAKNIQYF	TGTGCCAGCGACGGGCATAAGGGGGCAGCCAAAAACATTCAGTACTTC
-	-	TRBJ2-1	TRBV6-5	CASSYSTLGGDEQFF	TGTGCCAGCAGTTACTCGACGTTAGGGGGGGATGAGCAGTTCTTC
TRBD1	-	TRBJ2-3	TRBV5-1	CASSVGTGASTDTQYF	TGCGCCAGCAGCGTAGGGACAGGAGCAAGCACAGATACGCAGTATTTT
-	-	TRBJ1-1	TRBV5-6	CASSLRGTEAFF	TGTGCCAGCAGCTTACGGGGCACTGAAGCTTTCTTT
TRBD1	once	TRBJ1-4	TRBV4-2	CASSQGLTGGFNEKLFF	TGTGCCAGCAGCCAAGGATTAACAGGGGGTTTTAATGAAAAACTGTTTTTT
-	-	TRBJ1-4	TRBV5-1	CASSALEGVANEKLFF	TGCGCCAGCAGCGCCCTGGAGGGAGTCGCTAATGAAAAACTGTTTTTT
TRBD2	few	TRBJ2-7	TRBV4-2	CASSQDLEGTRPYEQYF	TGTGCCAGCAGCCAAGATCTGGAAGGGACTAGACCCTACGAGCAGTACTTC
TRBD2	-	TRBJ2-3	TRBV5-1	CASSSGTSGTTDTQYF	TGCGCCAGCAGCTCCGGGACTAGCGGGACCACAGATACGCAGTATTTT
TRBD2	few	TRBJ2-1	TRBV2	CATRLANSPYNEQFF	TGTGCCACCAGACTAGCAAACTCCCCCTACAATGAGCAGTTCTTC
TRBD1	-	TRBJ2-1	TRBV4-3	CASSHDHDRANNEQFF	TGCGCCAGCAGCCACGATCATGACAGGGCCAACAATGAGCAGTTCTTC
-	few	TRBJ1-2	TRBV7-2	CASSLDLFGDYTF	TGTGCCAGCAGCTTAGACCTATTCGGAGACTACACCTTC
-	-	TRBJ1-4	TRBV2	CASSSPRRGVEKLFF	TGTGCCAGCAGTTCCCCCAGGAGGGGAGTTGAAAAACTGTTTTTT
TRBD1	few	TRBJ1-5	TRBV6-6	CASRPGTGGNQPQHF	TGTGCCAGCAGACCAGGGACAGGGGGCAATCAGCCCCAGCATTTT
TRBD2	few	TRBJ2-3	TRBV9	CASSVGRSGRALFPDTQYF	TGTGCCAGCAGCGTAGGAAGAAGCGGGAGGGCCCTGTTCCCAGATACGCAGTATTTT
-	-	TRBJ2-3	TRBV7-2	CASSPPGDTQYF	TGTGCCAGCAGCCCCCCCGGGGATACGCAGTATTTT
TRBD1	-	TRBJ1-3	TRBV5-5	CASSWGQDSGNTIYF	TGTGCCAGCAGCTGGGGACAGGACTCTGGAAACACCATATATTTT
TRBD1	-	TRBJ2-1	TRBV7-9	CASSRGTGHFNEQFF	TGTGCCAGCAGCCGAGGGACAGGGCATTTCAATGAGCAGTTCTTC
-	-	TRBJ1-1	TRBV11-2	CASSLGAANTEAFF	TGTGCCAGCAGCTTAGGGGCTGCGAACACTGAAGCTTTCTTT
-	-	TRBJ1-1	TRBV19	CASSPGYTEAFF	TGTGCCAGTAGTCCAGGGTACACTGAAGCTTTCTTT
TRBD1	few	TRBJ1-5	TRBV5-5	CASSLEGQGTSNQPQHF	TGTGCCAGCAGCTTGGAGGGACAGGGGACTAGCAATCAGCCCCAGCATTTT
TRBD2	-	TRBJ2-3	TRBV7-2	CASSLGGTSGRTDTQYF	TGTGCCAGCAGCTTAGGTGGGACTAGCGGGAGGACAGATACGCAGTATTTT
-	-	TRBJ1-1	TRBV19	CASSIEYFTEAFF	TGTGCCAGTAGTATAGAATATTTCACTGAAGCTTTCTTT
TRBD1	-	TRBJ2-7	TRBV6-1	CASASPGQGVKQYF	TGTGCCAGCGCCTCCCCGGGACAGGGTGTGAAGCAGTACTTC
-	-	TRBJ2-7	TRBV7-6	CASSSLQGSYEQYF	TGTGCCAGCAGCTCTCTACAGGGCTCCTACGAGCAGTACTTC
-	once	TRBJ2-7	TRBV7-5	CVRSPRTSGRGGEQYF	TGTGTCAGAAGCCCGAGGACTAGCGGGAGAGGAGGCGAGCAGTACTTC
-	-	TRBJ1-3	TRBV4-3	CASSQSFGATGNTIYF	TGCGCCAGCAGCCAATCCTTTGGGGCAACCGGAAACACCATATATTTT
TRBD1	-	TRBJ1-1	TRBV19	CASSITGADPEAFF	TGTGCCAGTAGTATAACAGGGGCGGATCCTGAAGCTTTCTTT
-	-	TRBJ2-2	TRBV7-2	CASSLTRGTGELFF	TGTGCCAGCAGTCTCACCAGGGGAACCGGGGAGCTGTTTTTT
-	few	TRBJ1-2	TRBV19	CASSMVSGNYGYTF	TGTGCCAGTAGTATGGTCTCGGGAAACTATGGCTACACCTTC
TRBD1	-	TRBJ2-5	TRBV19	CASSTLDRAETQYF	TGTGCCAGTAGTACCCTCGACAGGGCGGAGACCCAGTACTTC
-	once	TRBJ1-1	TRBV2	CASSPGTRGTEAFF	TGTGCCAGCAGCCCCGGGACACGGGGAACTGAAGCTTTCTTT
-	once	TRBJ1-2	TRBV5-5	CASSLAGVFGYTF	TGTGCCAGCAGCTTGGCCGGGGTTTTCGGCTACACCTTC
TRBD2	-	TRBJ2-3	TRBV7-8	CASSPRTSGRASTDTQYF	TGTGCCAGCAGCCCCCGGACTAGCGGGAGGGCAAGCACAGATACGCAGTATTTT